This TCR beta chain appears in the sequencing data of a study of blood T cell repertoires in COVID-19. Study-level information: Collection of acute and convalescent COVID-19 samples took place in the United States, Italy and Spain. T cells, B-cell-depleted T cells, or PBMCs supplied cDNA or gDNA.

Original analysis: Amplification of reference gene primers was used by the study to estimate nucleated cell counts. Sequencing used immunoSEQ multiplex PCR; TCRdb keeps in-frame clones, though not all of them. V, J and clone size derive from that table, while D and trimming were established from the DNA sequence. The table lists some 310,000 clones, about nine tenths of them singletons. The CDR3 sequence is 16 residues long. Trimming removed 3 bases from V and 7 bases from J; junction bases left unmatched: 10. Germline-derived CDR1 and CDR2 are SQVTM and ANQGSEA. Followed longitudinally, the Seattle patients had been enrolled during active infection.

The source is a woman in her twenties or thirties with COVID-19, enrolled during active disease. Sample: peripheral blood. The gene calls are TRBV29-1 and TRBJ2-1; 12 nucleotides agree with TRBD2. The CDR3 spells CSVDQSSGRALNEQFF. The CDR3 nucleotides read TGCAGCGTTGATCAGTCTAGCGGGAGGGCCTTAAATGAGCAGTTCTTC.